This T cell receptor (beta chain) was recovered during a study of cytomegalovirus exposure and HLA in healthy donors. The CDR3 consists of 14 residues. Germline values: CDR1 ENHRY, CDR2 SYGVKD. The J segment lost 4 bases and the V segment lost 7 bases, leaving 5 bases of the junction unmatched. This clone was counted a single time. Its antigen remains unidentified. Primers: 60 Vbeta forward and 13 Jbeta reverse. TCRdb's table, derived via immunoSEQ multiplex PCR, lists solely in-frame clones and lacks some. The table shows roughly 150,000 clones, with approximately 86% occurring only once. The study, taken as a whole, reports: Reportedly, fewer N-insertions than the 666-donor mean appeared in an Asian-associated ancestry cluster in a later analysis. For cytomegalovirus status, the classifier reportedly gave diagnoses with high specificity and sensitivity. The authors later found most CMV-associated TCR beta chains appeared HLA-restricted. An analysis was carried out at a later point. It showed that HLA-associated TCR beta chains were more clonally expanded than equally common non-associated chains.

Sequencing was carried out using PBMCs. This clonotype was sampled from a woman aged 45-65 years in good health and CMV-seropositive. The chain couples TRBV10-3 to TRBJ2-1; 9 bases are a match to TRBD2. The CDR3 DNA sequence: TGTGCCATCACCAGCGGGGGGCCTTACAATGAGCAGTTCTTC. Protein product: CAITSGGPYNEQFF.